This T cell receptor beta chain emerged from a study of metastatic and nonmetastatic thyroid tumors. Study at large: Across peripheral blood and tumor or nodule tissue samples taken from malignant and benign thyroid patients, the repertoires were compared with one another. The study, taken as a whole, reports: The study reportedly found significantly higher TCR beta diversity in malignant thyroid tumors than benign nodules, in blood and tumor.

Methods used by the authors: The study took CDR3 differences across clinicopathological groups and made a distant-metastasis classifier for papillary thyroid cancer from them. TCRdb reanalyzed the PCR reads via MiXCR. Clone size and V and J calls follow TCRdb, not the original study. Altogether some 34,000 clones are present, 15% to 20% being singletons, with the ten largest covering approximately 5%. Not a single patient had been given any form of treatment at any point before undergoing thyroid surgery. This clone has a count of ten or more. Antigen: not known. Germline CDR1 and CDR2: LNHDA and SQIVND (reference sequence). Trimming took off 9 bases at V and 0 bases at J, with 18 bases between the two ends. The CDR3 covers 15 residues.

This sequence was found in a female donor with papillary thyroid cancer or a benign thyroid nodule (not recorded which). Some clones in this sample may be carry-over from other donors' samples. The chain is built from TRBV19 and TRBJ2-7; D is perhaps TRBD1 (6 bases). Sequenced: blood. This chain's CDR3 is CASSRGRDISYEQYF. DNA of the CDR3: TGTGCCAGCTCTCGTGGCCGGGACATCTCCTACGAGCAGTACTTC. The full variable domain, completed using reference TRBV19 and TRBJ2-7, is DGGITQSPKYLFRKEGQNVTLSCEQNLNHDAMYWYRQDPGQGLRLIYYSQIVNDFQKGDIAEGYSVSREKKESFPLTVTSAQKNPTAFYLCASSRGRDISYEQYFGPGTRLTVT.